A single sample gave rise to the 18 T cell receptor beta chains below, sequenced in a study of blood T cell repertoires in COVID-19. Assay: immunoSEQ multiplex PCR; the TCRdb copy retains only in-frame clones and omits some. This table has approximately 85,000 clones, around four fifths appearing once. Sequenced sample: peripheral blood. The receptors were gathered from an older woman with active or convalescent COVID-19.

This chain connects TRBV28 to TRBJ1-1; 7 positions agree with TRBD1. CDR3 length: 14 amino acids. The V and J ends lost 7 bases and 2 bases, in that order; junction bases with no gene match: 7. Looked up from germline, CDR1 is MDHEN and CDR2 is SYDVKM. The CDR3, as DNA: TGTGCCAGCAAACAGGGGCTTCCAAACACTGAAGCTTTCTTT. Translated: CASKQGLPNTEAFF.

The rearrangement joins TRBV15 to TRBJ2-3; D remains ambiguous. Germline V gives CDR1 LNHNV, CDR2 YYDKDF (reference sequence). Trimming removed 0 bases at V and 6 bases at J, with 10 bases between. This CDR3 is built from 14 residues. This CDR3 is CATSRDWAADTQYF. The CDR3 nucleotides read TGTGCCACCAGCAGAGATTGGGCAGCCGATACGCAGTATTTT.

The chain is built from TRBV6-2 or TRBV6-3 and TRBJ2-2; the match to TRBD1 covers 8 bases. With V trimmed by 6 bases and J by 5 bases, 8 bases remained unmatched. This CDR3 comprises 15 residues. Germline assignment: CDR1 MNHEY and CDR2 SVGEGT. CDR3 sequence: CASSPGQVITGELFF. In DNA, the CDR3 is TGTGCCAGCAGCCCGGGACAGGTCATAACCGGGGAGCTGTTTTTT.

This sequence joins TRBV7-9 and TRBJ1-1; a possible D gene is TRBD1 (6 bases). The V gene's germline CDR1 is SEHNR and CDR2 FQNEAQ (reference sequence). Trimming took 4 bases from V and 2 from J, leaving 14 bases between them. CDR3 length equals 15 residues. This CDR3 reads CASSYKDRLNTEAFF. CDR3 coding DNA: TGTGCCAGCAGCTACAAGGACAGATTAAACACTGAAGCTTTCTTT.

V gene TRBV6-1 combines with J gene TRBJ1-2; perhaps TRBD1 as D (5 bases). The CDR3 contains 15 residues. CDR1 is MNHNS, CDR2 SASEGT, per germline. V dropped 0 bases and J dropped 5 bases, with 13 bases sitting between them. CDR3 amino acids: CASSEALGTVYGYTF. The CDR3 DNA sequence: TGTGCCAGCAGTGAAGCGCTAGGGACTGTTTATGGCTACACCTTC.

The rearrangement joins TRBV18 to TRBJ1-4; a possible D gene is TRBD1 (6 bases). Germline-derived CDR1 and CDR2 are KGHSH and LQKENI. Between the trimmed V and J ends, which lost 4 bases and 7 bases, there was a span of 13 bases. The CDR3 is made up of 14 amino acids. CDR3 sequence: CASSRTANFEKLFF. The CDR3 DNA follows: TGTGCCAGCTCACGGACAGCCAACTTTGAAAAACTGTTTTTT.

This sequence joins TRBV18 and TRBJ1-1; a possible D gene is TRBD1 (6 bases). Per germline, CDR1 KGHSH and CDR2 LQKENI. V was trimmed by 3 bases and J by 0 bases, leaving 17 bases between them. This CDR3 comprises 17 residues. The CDR3 DNA is TGTGCCAGCTCACCTCCAAGGGGACAAGAAATGAACACTGAAGCTTTCTTT. As protein: CASSPPRGQEMNTEAFF.

V usage is TRBV2 and J usage is TRBJ2-6; a possible D gene is TRBD2 (6 bases). The CDR3 has 16 amino acids. CDR1 and CDR2 (germline): SNHLY, FYNNEI. V was trimmed by 6 bases and J by 0 bases, leaving 12 bases between them. CDR3 coding DNA: TGTGCCAGCAGGGGGGGAGATAGCTCTGGGGCCAACGTCCTGACTTTC. Its translation: CASRGGDSSGANVLTF.

V usage is TRBV25-1 and J usage is TRBJ2-3; TRBD1 aligns across 7 bases. J was trimmed by 1 base and V by 4 bases; bases with no gene match: 8. The CDR3 consists of 16 residues. CDR1 is MGHDK and CDR2 is SYGVNS in the germline V gene. DNA of the CDR3: TGTGCCAGCAGTGGACAGGGCTCCGCGGGCACAGATACGCAGTATTTT. It is translated as CASSGQGSAGTDTQYF.

The chain carries TRBV11-2 and TRBJ1-1; D is unclear. The CDR3 has 12 amino acids. The germline gives CDR1 SGHAT, CDR2 FQNNGV. The V end was cut by 7 bases, the J end by 4 bases, with 10 bases between. The CDR3 protein is CASTLSGTEAFF. CDR3 sequence (DNA): TGTGCCAGCACCCTTTCGGGCACTGAAGCTTTCTTT.

This sequence joins TRBV5-1 and TRBJ2-5, with D possibly TRBD2 on 5 matching bases. The V and J ends lost 3 bases and 4 bases respectively, with 16 bases between them. Per germline, CDR1 SGHRS and CDR2 YFSETQ. This CDR3 has 15 residues. The CDR3 here is CASSSEEPGRETQYF. In DNA, the CDR3 is TGCGCCAGCAGCTCCGAAGAACCTGGGAGAGAGACCCAGTACTTC.

The V and J genes are TRBV5-4 and TRBJ2-2, with 9 bases fitting TRBD2. V shed 5 bases and J 4 bases; nucleotides not matched to a gene: 9. The CDR3 consists of 16 residues. CDR1 is SGHNT, CDR2 YYREEE, per germline (reference sequence). The DNA of the CDR3 is TGTGCCAGCAGAACGGCCGGGACTAGCCCCACCGGGGAGCTGTTTTTT. Protein product: CASRTAGTSPTGELFF.

This clone was detected only once. The J gene is TRBJ2-3, the V gene TRBV19, with 12 nucleotides matching TRBD2. From germline, CDR1 is LNHDA and CDR2 SQIVND (reference sequence). The CDR3 is made up of 16 amino acids. The V and J ends lost 4 bases and 4 bases, in that order; junction bases with no gene match: 6. CDR3 nucleotide sequence: TGTGCCAGTAGTACCGGACTAGCGGGGAGGTCAGATACGCAGTATTTT. Translation gives CASSTGLAGRSDTQYF.

The V gene is TRBV7-8, the J gene TRBJ2-5, with TRBD1 identical over 10 bases. Per germline, CDR1 SGHVS and CDR2 FQNEAQ. J lost 6 bases, V lost 4 bases, and 8 bases had no gene match. The CDR3 is 15 amino acids. CDR3 in DNA: TGTGCCAGCAGCTCGCGGGACAGGGGTGGGCAGACCCAGTACTTC. It is translated as CASSSRDRGGQTQYF.

V gene TRBV5-1 combines with J gene TRBJ2-5; TRBD2 agrees at 15 bases. Germline CDR1 SGHRS, CDR2 YFSETQ. V was pared by 4 bases and J by 4 bases, with 5 bases of the junction left unmatched. The CDR3 loop spans 16 amino acids. The CDR3 sequence is CASSPGLAGGGETQYF. CDR3 nucleotide sequence: TGCGCCAGCAGCCCGGGACTAGCGGGGGGTGGAGAGACCCAGTACTTC.

V is TRBV4-2 and J is TRBJ1-1; 7 bases map to TRBD1. Germline CDR1 is LGHNA and CDR2 is YNFKEQ. Trimming removed 4 bases from V and 6 bases from J; junction bases left unmatched: 5. The CDR3 extends over 13 amino acids. CDR3 nucleotides: TGTGCCAGCAGCCCTAGACAGGGCGCTGAAGCTTTCTTT. This codes for CASSPRQGAEAFF.

The chain links TRBV4-1 to TRBJ1-4, with D maybe TRBD1 (5 bases). Germline V gives CDR1 MGHRA, CDR2 YSYEKL. The CDR3 length is 14 residues. V was pared by 4 bases and J by 8 bases, with 14 bases between. The CDR3 nucleotides read TGCGCCAGCAGCCGGGGCCCCCTTCCGGAAAAACTGTTTTTT. Its protein product is CASSRGPLPEKLFF.

The chain couples TRBV20-1 to TRBJ1-2, with 9 bases matching TRBD1. The CDR3 covers 11 residues. The junction had 4 bases not matched to a gene; V was cut back by 6 bases and J by 8 bases. Per the germline V gene, CDR1 is DFQATT and CDR2 is SNEGSKA (reference sequence). This chain's CDR3 is CSAPTGGGYTF. In nucleotides, the CDR3 is TGCAGTGCCCCGACAGGGGGAGGCTACACCTTC.